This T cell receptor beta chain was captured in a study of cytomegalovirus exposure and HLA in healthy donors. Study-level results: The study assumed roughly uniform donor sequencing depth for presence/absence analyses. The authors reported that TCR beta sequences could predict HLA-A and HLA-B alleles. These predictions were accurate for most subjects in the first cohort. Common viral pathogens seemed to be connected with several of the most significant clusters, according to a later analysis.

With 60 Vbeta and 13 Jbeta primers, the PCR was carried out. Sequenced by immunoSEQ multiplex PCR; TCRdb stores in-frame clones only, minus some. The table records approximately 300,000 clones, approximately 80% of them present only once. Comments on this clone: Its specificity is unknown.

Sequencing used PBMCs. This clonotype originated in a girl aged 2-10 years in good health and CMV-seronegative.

The CDR3 DNA follows: TGTGCCAGCAGTGAAGCGCTGGGGGCCAGCTCCTACGAGCAGTACTTC. Amino acids: CASSEALGASSYEQYF. The rearrangement links TRBV6-1 to TRBJ2-7; possible D gene TRBD1, 6 bases. The germline V gene encodes CDR1 MNHNS and CDR2 SASEGT. The ends were cut back, 0 bases at V and 0 bases at J, with 12 bases in the middle. The CDR3 is 16 amino acids.